Each of the 30 T cell receptor beta chains below was sequenced from the same sample in a study of blood T cell repertoires in COVID-19. Method: immunoSEQ multiplex PCR; TCRdb's copy keeps in-frame clones and lacks some. The table has 350,000 or so clones, more than 85% seen once. Sample: PBMCs or T cells enriched from blood (not recorded which). All receptors come from a woman aged 25 to 39 who had recovered from COVID-19.

In its sample, this clone was seen once. The chain recombines TRBV11-3 with TRBJ1-1; D might be TRBD1 (6 bases). CDR1 is SGHNT, CDR2 YENEEA, per germline. The CDR3 totals 13 residues. V was pared by 3 bases and J by 4 bases, with 9 bases between. The CDR3 DNA is TGTGCCAGCAGCTTGGGCAGGGGCACTGAAGCTTTCTTT. Protein product: CASSLGRGTEAFF.

V is TRBV21-1 and J is TRBJ1-1; no check of the table's D call, TRBD1, against the DNA was made. TRBV21-1 is listed as a pseudogene. CDR3 length: 12 amino acids. CDR3 sequence: CASITGLCEAFF. The CDR3 DNA follows: TGTGCCAGCATTACAGGGTTATGTGAAGCTTTCTTT.

The rearrangement joins TRBV9 to TRBJ2-3; possibly TRBD1 for D (5 bases). CDR1 SGDLS and CDR2 YYNGEE come from the germline V gene. The CDR3 has 15 amino acids. V was clipped by 0 bases and J by 0 bases, with 8 bases between them. CDR3 nucleotides: TGTGCCAGCAGCGTAGACAGGAGCAGCACAGATACGCAGTATTTT. Amino acid sequence: CASSVDRSSTDTQYF.

This chain joins TRBV6-2 or TRBV6-3 and TRBJ1-5; 9 bases align to TRBD1. With 6 bases clipped from V and 4 bases from J, the junction kept 10 bases outside the gene matches. This CDR3 comprises 16 residues. The germline CDR1 and CDR2 sequences are MNHEY and SVGEGT. The CDR3 bases are TGTGCCAGCAGCCCAACGGACAGGGGTCCAAATCAGCCCCAGCATTTT. Translating gives CASSPTDRGPNQPQHF.

V is TRBV27 and J is TRBJ2-7; D perhaps matches TRBD1 (6 bases). The V end was cut by 5 bases, the J end by 4 bases, with 12 bases between. Germline V gene sequence: CDR1 MNHEY, CDR2 SMNVEV (reference sequence). CDR3 length: 13 amino acids. The DNA of the CDR3 is TGTGCCAGCAGTCCCACGCAGGGGTACGAGCAGTACTTC. Its translation is CASSPTQGYEQYF.

Points on this clone: The sample has other DNA sequences that encode this CDR3 too. The rearrangement links TRBV3-1 (or the pseudogene TRBV3-2) to TRBJ2-5; D is unclear. Trimming left V 0 bases short and J 1 base short, with 6 bases between. The CDR3 consists of 14 residues. The V gene's germline CDR1 is LGHDT and CDR2 YNNKEL (reference sequence). This chain's CDR3 is CASSQDPGQETQYF. CDR3 DNA: TGTGCCAGCAGCCAAGATCCAGGCCAAGAGACCCAGTACTTC.

V gene TRBV28 combines with J gene TRBJ2-5, with 10 bases fitting TRBD1. Germline CDR1 MDHEN, CDR2 SYDVKM. J gave up 5 bases and V 8 bases, and 8 bases lay outside the gene matches. The CDR3 is 14 amino acids. The CDR3 DNA is TGTGCCAGCTACTCGGACAGGGGGGGGGAGACCCAGTACTTC. It specifies CASYSDRGGETQYF.

The V and J genes are TRBV2 and TRBJ2-3; D is uncertain. Germline values: CDR1 SNHLY, CDR2 FYNNEI. This CDR3 has 14 amino acids. The germline V and J ends were trimmed by 7 bases and 1 base, with 12 bases remaining between them. CDR3 loop: CASMLWARTDTQYF. The CDR3, as DNA: TGTGCCAGCATGTTATGGGCGCGCACAGATACGCAGTATTTT.

The J gene is TRBJ1-2, the V gene TRBV5-1; TRBD1 matches at 8 bases. The V and J ends lost 0 bases and 3 bases, in that order; junction bases with no gene match: 1. Germline CDR1 and CDR2: SGHRS and YFSETQ. This CDR3 has 14 residues. In DNA form, the CDR3 reads TGCGCCAGCAGCTTGGCACAGGGGGACTATGGCTACACCTTC. It is translated as CASSLAQGDYGYTF.

This rearrangement joins TRBV6-5 to TRBJ2-5, with 7 nucleotides matching TRBD2. The germline V gene encodes CDR1 MNHEY and CDR2 SVGAGI. The CDR3 loop spans 16 amino acids. Trimming at V came to 0 bases and at J to 2 bases, leaving 6 bases not matched to a gene. CDR3 DNA sequence: TGTGCCAGCAGTTACTCACCGGGGGGTTCTCAAGAGACCCAGTACTTC. Its protein product is CASSYSPGGSQETQYF.

Only one count was recorded for this clone. The chain has TRBV19 and TRBJ1-1; no clear D gene. The CDR3 contains 12 residues. Trimming removed 7 bases at V and 4 bases at J, with 10 bases between. CDR1 LNHDA and CDR2 SQIVND come from the germline V gene (reference sequence). DNA for the CDR3: TGTGCCAGTAAATATACCGGCACTGAAGCTTTCTTT. It translates to CASKYTGTEAFF.

This CDR3 reads CASRRQGSDEQFF. The CDR3 DNA follows: TGTGCCAGCAGAAGACAGGGTTCCGATGAGCAGTTCTTC. The chain links TRBV5-4 to TRBJ2-1; 7 positions agree with TRBD1. CDR3 length: 13 residues. Germline values: CDR1 SGHNT, CDR2 YYREEE (reference sequence). V lost 5 bases, J lost 8 bases, and 7 bases stayed unmatched.

The chain recombines TRBV3-1 (or the pseudogene TRBV3-2) with TRBJ2-2, with D possibly being TRBD1 (5 bases). Trimming removed 2 bases from V and 4 bases from J, with 5 bases in between. Germline V gene data show CDR1 as LGHDT and CDR2 as YNNKEL (reference sequence). The CDR3 runs to 13 residues. DNA for the CDR3: TGTGCCAGCAGCCAAAGGGGCACCGGGGAGCTGTTTTTT. Translated, it gives CASSQRGTGELFF.

J is TRBJ1-1 and V is TRBV10-3; 9 bases align to TRBD1. Germline trimming cut 6 bases from V and 11 bases from J; bases unmatched to any gene: 7. The CDR3 has 12 residues. Looked up from germline, CDR1 is ENHRY and CDR2 is SYGVKD. DNA of the CDR3: TGTGCCATCAGCCCGGGACAGGGACAGGCTTTCTTT. Protein sequence: CAISPGQGQAFF.

The V call is TRBV7-9, the J call TRBJ1-1; unclear D gene. CDR1 SEHNR and CDR2 FQNEAQ come from the germline V gene (reference sequence). This CDR3 has 13 residues. V was trimmed by 3 bases and J by 1 base, leaving 6 bases between them. The CDR3 coding sequence is TGTGCCAGCAGCTTCTGGCAGAACACTGAAGCTTTCTTT. It translates to CASSFWQNTEAFF.

The rearrangement joins TRBV5-1 to TRBJ1-4; 9 bases line up with TRBD1. The ends lost 0 bases at V and 6 bases at J; junction bases unmatched: 0. Germline values: CDR1 SGHRS, CDR2 YFSETQ. The CDR3 consists of 14 residues. CDR3 nucleotides: TGCGCCAGCAGCTTGGGGACAGGGGATGAAAAACTGTTTTTT. The encoded protein is CASSLGTGDEKLFF.

The chain uses TRBV9 and TRBJ1-2; 8 positions match TRBD1. V trimming: 3 bases; J trimming: 4 bases; junction bases outside the gene matches: 5. In germline, CDR1 is SGDLS, CDR2 YYNGEE. CDR3 length: 14 residues. CDR3 coding DNA: TGTGCCAGCAGCGCGGGACAGGAGTCCTATGGCTACACCTTC. Translation gives CASSAGQESYGYTF.

This clone came up once. This chain links TRBV7-2 with TRBJ2-2; weak D call: TRBD2 (6 bases). This CDR3 has 13 amino acids. The V end lost 6 bases, the J end lost 6 bases, and 11 bases lay between the germline ends. Germline CDR1 reads SGHTA; CDR2 reads FQGNSA. The CDR3 sequence is CASREGEAGELFF. As DNA, the CDR3 is TGTGCCAGCAGAGAAGGGGAGGCCGGGGAGCTGTTTTTT.

This clone was observed once. V gene TRBV27 combines with J gene TRBJ2-7, with a tentative D call TRBD2 (6 bases). The CDR3 runs 14 residues. Germline V gene data show CDR1 as MNHEY and CDR2 as SMNVEV (reference sequence). V was trimmed by 8 bases and J by 3 bases, leaving 17 bases between them. The CDR3 loop is CASAPGLGNYEQYF. For the CDR3, the DNA is TGTGCCAGCGCACCGGGACTGGGGAACTACGAGCAGTACTTC.

The gene calls are TRBV3-1 (or the pseudogene TRBV3-2) and TRBJ2-7, with D tentatively TRBD1 (5 bases). The germline V and J ends were trimmed by 1 base and 12 bases, with 10 bases remaining between them. The germline V gene has CDR1 LGHDT and CDR2 YNNKEL (reference sequence). The CDR3 extends over 11 amino acids. CDR3 region: CASSQGQHLYF. In DNA form, the CDR3 reads TGTGCCAGCAGCCAAGGACAGCATCTGTACTTC.

The chain joins TRBV19 to TRBJ2-2, with TRBD2 matching over 7 bases. Losses at the gene ends were 3 bases for V and 9 bases for J; bases not matched to a gene: 7. Germline assignment: CDR1 LNHDA and CDR2 SQIVND (reference sequence). The length of the CDR3 is 14 residues. The CDR3 reads CASSIGGFHRELFF. As DNA, the CDR3 is TGTGCCAGTAGTATCGGGGGGTTTCACCGGGAGCTGTTTTTT.

This chain links TRBV28 with TRBJ2-1, with 10 bases that match TRBD2. Looked up from germline, CDR1 is MDHEN and CDR2 is SYDVKM. With V trimmed by 3 bases and J by 10 bases, 15 bases remained unmatched. The CDR3 has 17 residues. The CDR3: CASSFRTLAGSYGEQFF. The DNA of the CDR3 is TGTGCCAGCAGTTTCCGAACACTAGCGGGATCTTACGGGGAGCAGTTCTTC. Combining the CDR3 with reference TRBV28 and TRBJ2-1 gives the whole variable domain DVKVTQSSRYLVKRTGEKVFLECVQDMDHENMFWYRQDPGLGLRLIYFSYDVKMKEKGDIPEGYSVSREKKERFSLILESASTNQTSMYLCASSFRTLAGSYGEQFFGPGTRLTVL.

This chain uses TRBV7-9 with TRBJ2-3; 11 bases map to TRBD1. The CDR3 totals 14 residues. Germline CDR1 SEHNR, CDR2 FQNEAQ (reference sequence). With 10 bases clipped from V and 10 bases from J, the junction kept 13 bases outside the gene matches. The CDR3 bases are TGTGCCAACTCCGGGACAGGGGGACAGAGACCGCAGTATTTT. Protein product: CANSGTGGQRPQYF.

V gene TRBV18 combines with J gene TRBJ2-1, with TRBD1 identical over 9 bases. Trimming removed 3 bases from V and 5 bases from J; junction bases left unmatched: 2. CDR3 length: 14 residues. Germline CDR1 and CDR2: KGHSH and LQKENI. The CDR3 region has the DNA TGTGCCAGCTCACCGGGACAGGGAAACAATGAGCAGTTCTTC. Its translation is CASSPGQGNNEQFF.

CDR3 in DNA: TGTGCCAGCAGCGTAGCAGGGGTCGGGTCCTACAATGAGCAGTTCTTC. Translation gives CASSVAGVGSYNEQFF. The chain links TRBV9 to TRBJ2-1, with D possibly TRBD1 on 6 matching bases. Per the germline V gene, CDR1 is SGDLS and CDR2 is YYNGEE. The CDR3 totals 16 residues. V was clipped by 0 bases and J by 1 base, with 11 bases between them.

The chain employs TRBV9 and TRBJ2-1; weak D call: TRBD1 (5 bases). Germline-derived CDR1 and CDR2 are SGDLS and YYNGEE. The CDR3 runs 13 residues. Trimming took 4 bases from V and 3 from J, leaving 8 bases between them. CDR3 region: CASSPQVYNEQFF. The CDR3 nucleotides read TGTGCCAGCAGCCCACAGGTCTACAATGAGCAGTTCTTC.

This clone was observed once. CDR3 bases: TGTGCCAGCAGCCAAGTAGAGAGGGCCGGCTACAATGAGCAGTTCTTC. Its translation: CASSQVERAGYNEQFF. The rearrangement links TRBV3-1 (or the pseudogene TRBV3-2) to TRBJ2-1, with D maybe TRBD2 (5 bases). Germline V gene sequence: CDR1 LGHDT, CDR2 YNNKEL (reference sequence). V was cut by 1 base and J by 3 bases, with 13 bases left in between. This CDR3 has 16 amino acids.

The V gene is TRBV29-1, the J gene TRBJ1-2, with D hard to call. The CDR3 sequence is 13 residues long. The germline CDR1 and CDR2 sequences are SQVTM and ANQGSEA. Trimming shortened V by 6 bases and J by 4 bases, and 15 bases separated the two germline ends. The CDR3 protein is CSVETWETYGYTF. The CDR3 DNA reads as TGCAGCGTGGAGACTTGGGAGACCTATGGCTACACCTTC.

The J gene is TRBJ1-2, the V gene TRBV5-6; D gene ambiguous. Trimming left V 0 bases short and J 8 bases short, with 17 bases between. Germline V CDR1 and CDR2: SGHDT, YYEEEE. CDR3 size: 15 residues. CDR3 DNA: TGTGCCAGCAGCTTGGCCATTTGGAGGGCGCGGGGCTACACCTTC. Translating gives CASSLAIWRARGYTF.

The chain is built from TRBV28 and TRBJ2-2; 7 bases fit TRBD1. The germline V gene encodes CDR1 MDHEN and CDR2 SYDVKM. The CDR3 covers 11 residues. The V gene end was trimmed by 9 bases and the J gene end by 9 bases; junction bases not matched to a gene: 4. The CDR3 bases are TGTGCCAGAGGGGGCGGAAGGGAGCTGTTTTTT. Translating gives CARGGGRELFF. Combining the CDR3 with reference TRBV28 and TRBJ2-2 gives the whole variable domain DVKVTQSSRYLVKRTGEKVFLECVQDMDHENMFWYRQDPGLGLRLIYFSYDVKMKEKGDIPEGYSVSREKKERFSLILESASTNQTSMYLCARGGGRELFFGEGSRLTVL.